Listed here are 16 T cell receptor beta chains from one sample, sequenced in a study of T-cell reconstitution after alpha-beta-depleted transplantation in children. Preparing the TCRbeta library involved the use of unique molecular identifiers. TCRdb re-analysed the PCR reads in MiXCR, keeping a single row per CDR3 protein. The table lists 170,000 or so distinct CDR3 sequences, 6.5% to 7.5% of them singletons. The sequenced sample was PBMCs from the stem cell graft donor, obtained from the stem cell graft. The source of these receptors is a human donor who donated a stem cell graft to a child with Wiskott-Aldrich syndrome.

This clonotype was counted many times. The rearrangement uses TRBV5-6 and TRBJ2-3; D not certain. Germline lookup yields CDR1 SGHDT and CDR2 YYEEEE. The ends were cut back, 1 base at V and 7 bases at J, with 7 bases in the middle. The CDR3 covers 12 residues. The CDR3 nucleotides are TGTGCCAGCAGCTTGACAGAGTATACGCAGTATTTT. It yields the protein CASSLTEYTQYF.

V is TRBV30 and J is TRBJ1-1; 7 bases match TRBD1. Trimming removed 4 bases from V and 1 base from J; junction bases left unmatched: 6. Germline V gene lookup returns CDR1 GTSNPN and CDR2 SVGIG (reference sequence). The CDR3 runs to 14 residues. CDR3 bases: TGTGCCTGGAATACAGGGGTGACGAACACTGAAGCTTTCTTT. It codes for CAWNTGVTNTEAFF.

The table lists this clonotype with many counts. This chain joins TRBV7-2 and TRBJ1-5; D is unclear. V was trimmed by 2 bases and J by 0 bases, leaving 11 bases between them. The CDR3 covers 16 residues. The germline gives CDR1 SGHTA, CDR2 FQGNSA. As DNA, the CDR3 is TGTGCCAGCAGCTTACTGCGCTCCTATAGCAATCAGCCCCAGCATTTT. It translates to CASSLLRSYSNQPQHF.

The sample holds many counts of this clonotype. This chain joins TRBV30 and TRBJ1-5; D is undetermined. The CDR3 consists of 13 residues. Germline CDR1 reads GTSNPN; CDR2 reads SVGIG (reference sequence). V lost 0 bases to trimming and J lost 3 bases, with 6 bases between them. The CDR3 region is CAWSVDTNQPQHF. The CDR3 region has the DNA TGTGCCTGGAGTGTAGACACCAATCAGCCCCAGCATTTT.

This clonotype was seen repeatedly, ten times or more. The rearrangement uses TRBV6-5 and TRBJ1-2; TRBD1 matches at 10 bases. The V segment lost 5 bases and the J segment 5 bases; nucleotides outside the gene matches: 5. Looked up from germline, CDR1 is MNHEY and CDR2 is SVGAGI. The CDR3 extends over 14 amino acids. CDR3 protein: CASSRTGGGYGYTF. CDR3 sequence (DNA): TGTGCCAGCAGTCGGACAGGGGGTGGTTATGGCTACACCTTC.

The table lists this clonotype with many counts. The genes are TRBV3-1 and TRBJ1-2; 7 bases fit TRBD1. J was trimmed by 1 base and V by 2 bases; bases with no gene match: 7. Germline CDR1 reads LGHDT; CDR2 reads YNNKEL (reference sequence). The CDR3 is 16 residues long. The CDR3 DNA reads TGTGCCAGCAGCCAAAGGGGGGACAGCGTTAACTATGGCTACACCTTC. Translated, it gives CASSQRGDSVNYGYTF.

Many counts were recorded for this clonotype. This rearrangement joins TRBV5-1 to TRBJ2-2; no clear D. Between the trimmed V and J ends, which lost 0 bases and 0 bases, there was a span of 6 bases. Germline-derived CDR1 and CDR2 are SGHRS and YFSETQ. The CDR3 runs 15 residues. Here the CDR3 reads CASSLEFANTGELFF. As DNA, the CDR3 is TGCGCCAGCAGCTTGGAGTTCGCGAACACCGGGGAGCTGTTTTTT.

This clonotype was recorded at least ten times. The rearrangement joins TRBV24-1 to TRBJ2-5; D perhaps matches TRBD2 (5 bases). V lost 4 bases to trimming and J lost 5 bases, with 19 bases between them. The CDR3 covers 16 residues. CDR1 KGHDR and CDR2 SFDVKD come from the germline V gene. The CDR3 is CATSDLANDGMETQYF. CDR3 DNA: TGTGCCACCAGTGACCTTGCCAACGACGGGATGGAGACCCAGTACTTC.

In its sample, this clonotype was seen many times. V usage is TRBV7-2 and J usage is TRBJ2-1; 15 bases line up with TRBD2. Germline V lookup: CDR1 SGHTA, CDR2 FQGNSA. Unmatched junction bases numbered 6, after V lost 3 bases and J lost 12 bases. The CDR3 totals 15 residues. The CDR3 nucleotides read TGTGCCAGCAGCTTCGTAGGACTAGCGGGAGGGAGGCAGTTCTTC. It specifies CASSFVGLAGGRQFF.

This clonotype has at least ten counts. The chain combines TRBV12-3 or TRBV12-4 with TRBJ2-2, with unresolved D. The CDR3 contains 15 residues. V was cut by 2 bases and J by 2 bases, with 9 bases left in between. The CDR3 loop is CASSLPVLNTGELFF. CDR3 coding DNA: TGTGCCAGCAGTTTACCTGTCCTCAACACCGGGGAGCTGTTTTTT.

This clonotype was counted ten times or more. This rearrangement joins TRBV7-9 to TRBJ2-3, with D unresolved. This CDR3 is 17 amino acids long. Per germline, CDR1 SEHNR and CDR2 FQNEAQ (reference sequence). V was cut by 5 bases and J by 0 bases, with 18 bases left in between. This CDR3 reads CASSTTPSGRSTDTQYF. CDR3 DNA sequence: TGTGCCAGCAGCACTACTCCCTCAGGTCGAAGCACAGATACGCAGTATTTT.

The V and J genes are TRBV6-4 and TRBJ2-1; 7 nucleotides match TRBD1. The length of the CDR3 is 13 residues. Germline loops: CDR1 MRHNA, CDR2 SNTAGT. Trimming took 2 bases from V and 7 from J; bases not matched to a gene: 2. As DNA, the CDR3 is TGTGCCAGCAGTGACGAGGACAGGAATGAGCAGTTCTTC. Translated: CASSDEDRNEQFF.

This clonotype came up many times. This chain's CDR3 is CSASRQGREKETQYF. In nucleotides, the CDR3 is TGCAGTGCTAGCAGACAGGGGAGGGAAAAAGAGACCCAGTACTTC. V usage is TRBV20-1 and J usage is TRBJ2-5; a weak D match, TRBD1 (8 bases). V lost 3 bases and J lost 3, with 17 bases in between. There are 15 residues in the CDR3. Looked up from germline, CDR1 is DFQATT and CDR2 is SNEGSKA (reference sequence).

This clonotype was detected many times. The V gene is TRBV20-1, the J gene TRBJ2-3, with D unresolved. Germline CDR1 DFQATT, CDR2 SNEGSKA (reference sequence). The CDR3 covers 13 residues. Trimming took 0 bases from V and 3 from J, leaving 7 bases between them. CDR3 DNA sequence: TGCAGTGCTAGAGAGGCTCTGACAGATACGCAGTATTTT. This encodes CSAREALTDTQYF.

A note on this clonotype: This may come from a read error, since a much larger clone is one base off. This chain uses TRBV20-1 with TRBJ2-1, with TRBD2 matching over 7 bases. Germline V gives CDR1 DFQATT, CDR2 SNEGSKA (reference sequence). The CDR3 length is 16 residues. As DNA, the CDR3 is TGCTGTGCTAGAACCCCCCGCGGGGGAGCGAACAATGAGCAGTTCTTC. Translation: CCARTPRGGANNEQFF.

Many counts were recorded for this clonotype. The chain uses TRBV6-5 and TRBJ1-1; unclear D gene. Germline V gene data show CDR1 as MNHEY and CDR2 as SVGAGI. V lost 2 bases to trimming and J lost 2 bases, with 6 bases between them. The CDR3 is 13 residues long. CDR3 protein: CASSYGINTEAFF. In DNA, the CDR3 is TGTGCCAGCAGTTACGGAATAAACACTGAAGCTTTCTTT.